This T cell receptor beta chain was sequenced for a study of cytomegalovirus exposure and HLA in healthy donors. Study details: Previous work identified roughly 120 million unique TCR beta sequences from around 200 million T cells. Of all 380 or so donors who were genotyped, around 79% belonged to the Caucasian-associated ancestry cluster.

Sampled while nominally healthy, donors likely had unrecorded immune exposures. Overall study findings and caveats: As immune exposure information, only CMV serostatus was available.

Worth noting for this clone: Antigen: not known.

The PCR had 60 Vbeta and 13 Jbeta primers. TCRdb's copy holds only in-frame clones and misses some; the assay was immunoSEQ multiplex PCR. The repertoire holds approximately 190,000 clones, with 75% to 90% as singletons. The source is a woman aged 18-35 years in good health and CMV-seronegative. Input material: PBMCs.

The CDR3: CASSLVPSGSNNEQFF. CDR3 DNA sequence: TGTGCCAGCAGCTTAGTCCCTAGCGGGAGTAACAATGAGCAGTTCTTC. This sequence joins TRBV7-2 and TRBJ2-1; 10 bases fit TRBD2. This CDR3 has 16 amino acids. The germline CDR1 and CDR2 sequences are SGHTA and FQGNSA. Unmatched junction bases numbered 5, after V lost 1 base and J lost 5 bases.